This T cell receptor beta chain was retrieved from a study of blood T cell repertoires in COVID-19. Study summary: Samples taken during acute and convalescent COVID-19 were collected in the United States, Italy and Spain. T cells, B-cell-depleted T cells, or PBMCs supplied cDNA or gDNA.

In the authors' methods: Estimation of nucleated cell counts relied on the amplification of reference gene primers. The repertoire was sequenced with immunoSEQ multiplex PCR; TCRdb's copy has only in-frame clones and lacks some. V and J calls and clone size are given by that table; D and trimming were obtained from the DNA. The top ten clones hold 7% to 7.5% of a sample with around 200,000 clones, about 88% of them seen once. Trimming cost V 6 bases and J 7 bases, with 22 bases left between them. Germline V CDR1 and CDR2: SGHNT, YENEEA. The CDR3 consists of 16 residues. V usage is TRBV11-3 and J usage is TRBJ2-1, with a tentative D call TRBD1 (6 bases). The sequence was collected from a woman aged 80 or over in a cohort sampled during active or convalescent COVID-19. The specimen was peripheral blood. CDR3 protein: CASSVDPRQVGNEQFF. In nucleotides, the CDR3 is TGTGCCAGCAGTGTTGACCCCCGACAGGTCGGTAATGAGCAGTTCTTC.